What follows are 26 T cell receptor beta chains derived from one specimen sequenced in a study of memory CD8 T cells in hepatitis C reinfection. As for time point: late/post reinfection, 12 to 24 weeks after detection. Sorted cells were sequenced directly ex vivo without any in vitro expansion. The repertoire was sequenced with immunoSEQ multiplex PCR; TCRdb's copy has only in-frame clones and lacks some. Among around 45,000 clones listed, about 88% were seen once. Sequenced sample: naive CD8+ T cells sorted from blood. These receptors were obtained from a man aged 18-30 years with hepatitis C virus infection.

V usage is TRBV27 and J usage is TRBJ2-1; TRBD1 might be the D (6 bases). Deletions cut 5 bases from V and 5 bases from J, with 16 bases between. The germline CDR1 and CDR2 sequences are MNHEY and SMNVEV (reference sequence). The CDR3 runs to 15 residues. The CDR3 DNA follows: TGTGCCAGCAGTCCAGCCACCCGGGACAACAATGAGCAGTTCTTC. Its translation: CASSPATRDNNEQFF.

The genes are TRBV6-5 and TRBJ2-5, with D perhaps TRBD2 (5 bases). The DNA end favors TRBJ2-7, so the J call may be wrong. CDR1 is MNHEY and CDR2 is SVGAGI in the germline V gene. The CDR3 runs to 15 residues. The CDR3 DNA reads TGTGCCAGCAGTTACTACGGCGGGTCCTCCTACGAGCAGTACTTC. Translated: CASSYYGGSSYEQYF.

The chain links TRBV14 to TRBJ2-1; TRBD2 aligns across 9 bases. Trimming removed 4 bases from V and 6 bases from J; junction bases left unmatched: 7. The germline gives CDR1 SGHDN, CDR2 FVKESK. The CDR3 has 15 residues. This CDR3 reads CASSPWGREGNEQFF. The CDR3 DNA reads TGTGCCAGCAGCCCTTGGGGGCGGGAGGGCAATGAGCAGTTCTTC.

V is TRBV28 and J is TRBJ2-7; TRBD1 is a possible D gene (6 bases). Germline V gives CDR1 MDHEN, CDR2 SYDVKM. The V end lost 3 bases, the J end lost 3 bases, and 15 bases lay between the germline ends. This CDR3 has 15 amino acids. CDR3: CASSFSQGSLYEQYF. In DNA, the CDR3 is TGTGCCAGCAGTTTCTCTCAGGGGTCCCTCTACGAGCAGTACTTC.

CDR3 protein: CASSLGKGARSYEQYV. The CDR3 bases are TGTGCCAGCAGCTTAGGAAAGGGGGCCCGCTCCTACGAGCAGTACGTC. The chain couples TRBV7-2 to TRBJ2-7, with 7 positions matching TRBD1. Germline lookup yields CDR1 SGHTA and CDR2 FQGNSA. The CDR3 contains 16 residues. Trimming cost V 1 base and J 0 bases; bases outside gene matches: 6.

The table lists this clone with a few counts. The J gene is TRBJ2-2, the V gene TRBV6-5; D gene uncertain. Germline V gives CDR1 MNHEY, CDR2 SVGAGI. Trimming cost V 0 bases and J 6 bases, with 11 bases left between them. The CDR3 consists of 15 residues. The CDR3 nucleotides read TGTGCCAGCAGTTACTCGGTCCGGAGATCCGGGGAGCTGTTTTTT. Encoded protein: CASSYSVRRSGELFF.

The chain combines TRBV27 with TRBJ1-2, with TRBD1 identical over 7 bases. The CDR3 runs to 16 residues. CDR1 is MNHEY, CDR2 SMNVEV, per germline (reference sequence). The trim removed 4 bases at V and 4 bases at J, leaving 12 bases unmatched. The CDR3 DNA sequence: TGTGCCAGCAGTTCAGCTGGACAGGTGACCCTCTATGGCTACACCTTC. As protein: CASSSAGQVTLYGYTF.

With respect to this clone: The junction does not match germline at one end; this may be a read error. The V call is TRBV7-3, the J call TRBJ2-1; 11 nucleotides agree with TRBD2. Germline loops: CDR1 SGHTA, CDR2 FQGTGA. The CDR3 has 17 amino acids. CDR3 bases: TGTGCCGGCAGCTTAACCCATAGCGGGAGGGGGTACAATGAGCAGTTCTTC. It translates to CAGSLTHSGRGYNEQFF.

The chain links TRBV7-9 to TRBJ2-3; 8 bases are a match to TRBD2. The length of the CDR3 is 16 residues. Germline V CDR1 and CDR2: SEHNR, FQNEAQ (reference sequence). V was clipped by 0 bases and J by 4 bases; unmatched bases: 6. CDR3 DNA: TGTGCCAGCAGCTTAGCGCGAGCGGGAGTGGCAGATACGCAGTATTTT. Protein sequence: CASSLARAGVADTQYF. Together with reference TRBV7-9 and TRBJ2-3, the CDR3 gives the full variable domain: DTGVSQNPRHKITKRGQNVTFRCDPISEHNRLYWYRQTLGQGPEFLTYFQNEAQLEKSRLLSDRFSAERPKGSFSTLEIQRTEQGDSAMYLCASSLARAGVADTQYFGPGTRLTVL.

This chain joins TRBV4-2 and TRBJ1-1; no clear D. There are 15 residues in the CDR3. The germline V gene encodes CDR1 LGHNA and CDR2 YNFKEQ. V shed 0 bases and J shed 1 base, with 9 bases lying between them. Here the CDR3 reads CASSQDWGGNTEAFF. CDR3 nucleotide sequence: TGTGCCAGCAGCCAAGACTGGGGAGGGAACACTGAAGCTTTCTTT.

This clone was detected a few times. This chain uses TRBV6-6 with TRBJ2-7; D is ambiguous. The CDR3 extends over 13 amino acids. CDR1 and CDR2 (germline): MNHNY, SVGAGI (reference sequence). Trimming shortened V by 2 bases and J by 2 bases, and 7 bases separated the two germline ends. The CDR3: CASSYGPAYEQYV. In DNA form, the CDR3 reads TGTGCCAGCAGTTACGGGCCAGCCTACGAGCAGTACGTC.

This sequence joins TRBV6-5 and TRBJ2-2; perhaps TRBD1 as D (6 bases). The V gene lost 6 bases and the J gene lost 2 bases, with 13 bases spanning the gap. Germline values: CDR1 MNHEY, CDR2 SVGAGI. This CDR3 is built from 15 residues. The CDR3 DNA follows: TGTGCCAGCAGAGGTTGGGACACTAACACCGGGGAGCTGTTTTTT. This translates into CASRGWDTNTGELFF.

The CDR3 loop reads CASSSGELQETQYF. The CDR3 DNA sequence: TGTGCCAGCAGCTCCGGAGAACTACAAGAGACCCAGTACTTC. The chain joins TRBV9 to TRBJ2-5; D is unresolved. V was cut by 4 bases and J by 2 bases, with 12 bases left in between. Looked up from germline, CDR1 is SGDLS and CDR2 is YYNGEE. The CDR3 runs to 14 residues.

The V and J genes are TRBV27 and TRBJ2-5, with 10 bases aligning to TRBD2. The CDR3 has 17 residues. Germline CDR1 MNHEY, CDR2 SMNVEV (reference sequence). J lost 5 bases, V lost 6 bases, and 15 bases had no gene match. In nucleotides, the CDR3 is TGTGCCAGCAGACCACTAGCGGGATTCGGCCCCGGGGAGACCCAGTACTTC. This translates into CASRPLAGFGPGETQYF.

This rearrangement joins TRBV14 to TRBJ1-4, with D perhaps matching TRBD1 (5 bases). From germline, CDR1 is SGHDN and CDR2 FVKESK. The CDR3 covers 15 residues. With 0 bases removed from V and 6 bases from J, the gap between germline ends came to 11 bases. In DNA form, the CDR3 reads TGTGCCAGCAGCCAAGATTCGCAGGGATATGAAAAACTGTTTTTT. It specifies CASSQDSQGYEKLFF.

The V call is TRBV11-2, the J call TRBJ2-7; weak D call: TRBD2 (5 bases). The CDR3 sequence is 14 residues long. V lost 5 bases and J 4 bases, leaving 15 bases between the germline ends. The germline V gene encodes CDR1 SGHAT and CDR2 FQNNGV. The CDR3 nucleotides are TGTGCCAGCAGCCCCTCGGGGAACCTTTACGAGCAGTACGTC. This codes for CASSPSGNLYEQYV.

The chain employs TRBV15 and TRBJ2-1, with TRBD2 matching 13 bases. V shed 0 bases and J 6 bases; nucleotides not matched to a gene: 2. The CDR3 has 16 residues. Germline values: CDR1 LNHNV, CDR2 YYDKDF (reference sequence). The CDR3 coding sequence is TGTGCCACCAGCAGAGAAGGGACTAGCGGGGCCAATGAGCAGTTCTTC. Residues: CATSREGTSGANEQFF.

This clone has just one count. The gene calls are TRBV12-1 and TRBJ1-5; the table names TRBD1, a call not compared with the DNA. TRBV12-1 is deemed a pseudogene. The CDR3 sequence is 15 residues long. CDR3 sequence (DNA): TGTGCCAGCAGCTTTATGGGGGCGCCAGGGCAGCCCCAGCATTTT. It yields the protein CASSFMGAPGQPQHF.

CDR3 sequence reads: CASSPIAGGSTDTQYF. CDR3 DNA: TGCGCCAGCAGCCCGATAGCGGGAGGGAGCACAGATACGCAGTATTTT. The V call is TRBV5-1, the J call TRBJ2-3; 11 nucleotides agree with TRBD2. The CDR3 has 16 residues. With V trimmed by 4 bases and J by 0 bases, 4 bases remained unmatched. Looked up from germline, CDR1 is SGHRS and CDR2 is YFSETQ.

This sequence joins TRBV13 and TRBJ2-1, with 15 bases identical to TRBD2. Unmatched junction bases numbered 12, after V lost 5 bases and J lost 4 bases. The CDR3 has 19 residues. Germline V gene lookup returns CDR1 PRHDT and CDR2 FYEKMQ (reference sequence). CDR3 amino acids: CASSPVGLAGGGQYNEQFF. CDR3 DNA sequence: TGTGCCAGCAGCCCCGTTGGACTAGCGGGGGGGGGTCAATACAATGAGCAGTTCTTC.

The table lists this clone with a count of one. This sequence joins TRBV4-3 and TRBJ2-5, with D maybe TRBD1 (5 bases). V was clipped by 0 bases and J by 3 bases, with 11 bases between them. Germline CDR1 is LGHNA and CDR2 is YSLEER. The CDR3 length is 15 residues. DNA for the CDR3: TGCGCCAGCAGCCAAGATCTCCAGGGTGAAGAGACCCAGTACTTC. This codes for CASSQDLQGEETQYF.

CDR3 residues: CSAETRNEQFF. CDR3 nucleotide sequence: TGCAGCGCCGAGACTAGGAATGAGCAGTTCTTC. The chain has TRBV29-1 and TRBJ2-1, with a tentative D call TRBD2 (6 bases). This CDR3 has 11 amino acids. Looked up from germline, CDR1 is SQVTM and CDR2 is ANQGSEA. V lost 7 bases and J lost 7, with 11 bases in between.

This chain links TRBV10-3 with TRBJ2-5; 10 bases are shared with TRBD1. V lost 10 bases, J lost 4 bases, and 21 bases stayed unmatched. This CDR3 is 18 amino acids long. Germline loops: CDR1 ENHRY, CDR2 SYGVKD. Here the CDR3 reads CANVKPSIRQGARETQYF. The CDR3 coding sequence is TGTGCCAACGTTAAACCCTCTATCAGACAGGGGGCTCGAGAGACCCAGTACTTC.

The chain couples TRBV5-1 to TRBJ2-1; unclear D gene. The germline V gene has CDR1 SGHRS and CDR2 YFSETQ. The CDR3 has 17 amino acids. The V end lost 0 bases, the J end lost 1 base, and 14 bases lay between the germline ends. The CDR3: CASSLDPTISSYNEQFF. The CDR3 DNA reads TGCGCCAGCAGCTTGGACCCGACAATATCTTCCTACAATGAGCAGTTCTTC.

Written as DNA, the CDR3 is TGTGCCAGCAGTGACCAGGGTCCCAATGAGCAGTTCTTC. This codes for CASSDQGPNEQFF. The chain employs TRBV2 and TRBJ2-1; the D gene is possibly TRBD1 (5 bases). V dropped 3 bases and J dropped 6 bases, with 9 bases sitting between them. Germline V CDR1 and CDR2: SNHLY, FYNNEI. The CDR3 loop spans 13 amino acids.

The chain joins TRBV28 to TRBJ2-1; TRBD1 matches at 7 bases. Germline CDR1 MDHEN, CDR2 SYDVKM. Trimming cost V 8 bases and J 1 base; bases outside gene matches: 5. This CDR3 has 14 amino acids. The CDR3 nucleotides read TGTGCCAGCCTTCACAGGGGTTCCTACAATGAGCAGTTCTTC. The encoded protein is CASLHRGSYNEQFF.